This section outlines one T cell receptor (beta chain) sequence together with its context. What it recognizes is unknown. This CDR3 is 17 amino acids long. The germline V gene encodes CDR1 MNHNS and CDR2 SASEGT. V was clipped by 5 bases and J by 1 base; unmatched bases: 4. The sample is drawn from a study of immune heterogeneity within non-small cell lung tumors. Notes on the study in general: Between individual patients, the high-frequency T-cell receptor beta clonotypes largely differed. Multiple tumor sites within a patient showed recurrence of identical dominant CDR3 beta clonotypes; site-unique high-frequency clones were present as well. A significant, moderate positive correlation (R approximately 0.35) linked local T-cell clonality and tumor mutational burden.

A multiplex PCR containing 32 V primers and 13 J primers was used to amplify TCR beta CDR3. TCRdb independently ran MiXCR on the multiplex PCR reads; one entry per CDR3 protein. The profile shows fewer than 5,500 distinct CDR3 sequences, approximately 25% of them singletons. Template was bulk tumor genomic DNA, roughly 650 ng per sample. Biopsies, several per primary tumor and spaced far apart, were collected during surgery. Samples came from untreated patients having curative surgery for newly diagnosed non-small cell lung cancer. Donors were newly diagnosed non-small cell lung cancer patients having surgery with curative intent.

The sequence came from a man aged 55-75 years with non-small cell lung cancer. The genes are TRBV6-1 and TRBJ2-6; TRBD1 matches 11 bases. Sequenced input: lung tumor tissue. The CDR3 reads CASSPGQGASGANVLTF. CDR3 nucleotide sequence: TGTGCCAGCAGTCCCGGACAGGGGGCTTCTGGGGCCAACGTCCTGACTTTC.